These 15 T cell receptor beta chains share one sample of origin, sequenced in a study of blood T cell repertoires in COVID-19. Here immunoSEQ multiplex PCR was the method, and the copy in TCRdb shows in-frame clones only, minus some. The sample comprises some 150,000 clones, 86% of which are singletons, and roughly 3% rests with the top ten. The sequencing input was peripheral blood. These receptors all stem from a man between 70 and 80 years old with acute or convalescent COVID-19.

CDR3 protein: CASSRLNTEAFF. The CDR3 bases are TGTGCCAGCAGTCGTCTGAACACTGAAGCTTTCTTT. V usage is TRBV6-5 and J usage is TRBJ1-1; D ambiguous. The CDR3 totals 12 residues. V lost 5 bases and J 0 bases, leaving 4 bases between the germline ends. Germline V lookup: CDR1 MNHEY, CDR2 SVGAGI.

The chain is built from TRBV3-1 (or the pseudogene TRBV3-2) and TRBJ2-3; no definite D call. CDR3 size: 14 residues. Germline CDR1 LGHDT, CDR2 YNNKEL (reference sequence). Trimming cost V 3 bases and J 1 base, with 8 bases left between them. The CDR3 loop is CASSHRIGTDTQYF. CDR3 in DNA: TGTGCCAGCAGCCACCGTATAGGCACAGATACGCAGTATTTT.

V usage is TRBV18 and J usage is TRBJ1-2; D ambiguous. Trimming removed 3 bases from V and 4 bases from J, with 9 bases in between. Germline CDR1 KGHSH, CDR2 LQKENI. The CDR3 length is 13 residues. Written as DNA, the CDR3 is TGTGCCAGCTCACCCGACATTTTCTATGGCTACACCTTC. Encoded protein: CASSPDIFYGYTF.

In its sample, this clone was seen once. This chain connects TRBV5-5 to TRBJ1-5; 8 bases agree with TRBD1. CDR1 and CDR2 (germline): SGHKS, YYEKEE (reference sequence). The CDR3 is 16 amino acids. Trimming at V came to 1 base and at J to 6 bases, leaving 9 bases not matched to a gene. This chain's CDR3 is CASSLRQGAGGQPQHF. The CDR3 DNA reads TGTGCCAGCAGCTTGAGGCAGGGGGCAGGGGGTCAGCCCCAGCATTTT.

This chain joins TRBV10-3 and TRBJ1-2, with 9 bases fitting TRBD1. The germline V gene has CDR1 ENHRY and CDR2 SYGVKD. The V and J ends lost 9 bases and 3 bases, in that order; junction bases with no gene match: 5. There are 13 residues in the CDR3. CDR3 region: CAIWTGDHYGYTF. The CDR3 nucleotides read TGTGCCATATGGACAGGGGACCACTATGGCTACACCTTC.

V usage is TRBV24-1 and J usage is TRBJ1-1; the D gene is possibly TRBD1 (5 bases). The germline V gene has CDR1 KGHDR and CDR2 SFDVKD. The CDR3 consists of 13 residues. V was cut by 3 bases and J by 5 bases, with 9 bases left in between. The CDR3 bases are TGTGCCACCAGTGATGTGGGGGGAACTGAAGCTTTCTTT. Its protein product is CATSDVGGTEAFF.

In this sample, this clone turned up once. The V and J genes are TRBV20-1 and TRBJ1-5; D unclear. The CDR3 loop spans 11 amino acids. V lost 0 bases, J lost 15 bases, and 12 bases lay in between. The V gene's germline CDR1 is DFQATT and CDR2 SNEGSKA (reference sequence). The CDR3 loop reads CSARDAGRWHF. The CDR3 nucleotides are TGCAGTGCTAGAGATGCGGGTAGGTGGCATTTT.

The chain employs TRBV7-2 and TRBJ1-5, with a tentative D call TRBD1 (5 bases). The V end was cut by 1 base, the J end by 4 bases, with 14 bases between. Germline V lookup: CDR1 SGHTA, CDR2 FQGNSA. This CDR3 has 16 amino acids. This CDR3 is CASSLVGPGLNQPQHF. CDR3 bases: TGTGCCAGCAGCTTAGTCGGTCCAGGGCTAAATCAGCCCCAGCATTTT.

This clone was detected only once. The chain joins TRBV5-5 to TRBJ1-1; 8 bases are shared with TRBD1. CDR1 SGHKS and CDR2 YYEKEE come from the germline V gene (reference sequence). This CDR3 is 14 amino acids long. V trimming: 5 bases; J trimming: 8 bases; junction bases outside the gene matches: 11. CDR3 sequence: CASSPDGQGVEAFF. CDR3 in DNA: TGTGCCAGCAGTCCAGATGGACAGGGAGTGGAAGCTTTCTTT.

The gene calls are TRBV30 and TRBJ2-1; no definite D call. The CDR3 runs to 14 residues. V lost 3 bases and J 4 bases, leaving 13 bases between the germline ends. Germline V gives CDR1 GTSNPN, CDR2 SVGIG (reference sequence). In nucleotides, the CDR3 is TGTGCCTGGAGACAGCCCCAGATATACAATGAGCAGTTCTTC. Its translation: CAWRQPQIYNEQFF.

Only a few counts were recorded for this clone. V gene TRBV11-2 combines with J gene TRBJ2-7, with D possibly being TRBD2 (5 bases). Trimming stripped 1 base from V and 2 bases from J, with 15 bases between. The CDR3 spans 16 residues. CDR1 is SGHAT, CDR2 FQNNGV, per germline. CDR3 amino acids: CASSLGHPGGAYEQYF. CDR3 nucleotides: TGTGCCAGCAGCTTAGGGCACCCCGGAGGAGCCTACGAGCAGTACTTC.

This rearrangement joins TRBV29-1 to TRBJ2-1, with 12 bases that match TRBD2. There are 14 residues in the CDR3. J gave up 4 bases and V 6 bases, and 4 bases lay outside the gene matches. Looked up from germline, CDR1 is SQVTM and CDR2 is ANQGSEA. CDR3 loop: CSVASGGAYNEQFF. The DNA of the CDR3 is TGCAGCGTGGCTAGCGGGGGGGCTTACAATGAGCAGTTCTTC.

This chain joins TRBV28 and TRBJ1-5; D may be TRBD1 (6 bases). The CDR3 extends over 11 amino acids. The germline gives CDR1 MDHEN, CDR2 SYDVKM. Trimming shortened V by 10 bases and J by 2 bases, and 6 bases separated the two germline ends. The CDR3: CATGGNQPQHF. DNA for the CDR3: TGTGCCACAGGGGGCAATCAGCCCCAGCATTTT.

This rearrangement joins TRBV2 to TRBJ1-6; TRBD1 matches at 7 bases. From germline, CDR1 is SNHLY and CDR2 FYNNEI. V dropped 6 bases and J dropped 4; count of bases not matched to a gene: 3. The CDR3 totals 14 residues. CDR3 protein: CASRVQGYNSPLHF. In DNA form, the CDR3 reads TGTGCCAGCAGAGTACAGGGGTATAATTCACCCCTCCACTTT.

The V and J genes are TRBV5-1 and TRBJ1-1; TRBD1 might be the D (5 bases). With 3 bases removed from V and 4 bases from J, the gap between germline ends came to 10 bases. This CDR3 is 13 amino acids long. Germline loops: CDR1 SGHRS, CDR2 YFSETQ. CDR3: CASSSAGGTEAFF. The CDR3, as DNA: TGCGCCAGCAGCTCTGCGGGGGGCACTGAAGCTTTCTTT.